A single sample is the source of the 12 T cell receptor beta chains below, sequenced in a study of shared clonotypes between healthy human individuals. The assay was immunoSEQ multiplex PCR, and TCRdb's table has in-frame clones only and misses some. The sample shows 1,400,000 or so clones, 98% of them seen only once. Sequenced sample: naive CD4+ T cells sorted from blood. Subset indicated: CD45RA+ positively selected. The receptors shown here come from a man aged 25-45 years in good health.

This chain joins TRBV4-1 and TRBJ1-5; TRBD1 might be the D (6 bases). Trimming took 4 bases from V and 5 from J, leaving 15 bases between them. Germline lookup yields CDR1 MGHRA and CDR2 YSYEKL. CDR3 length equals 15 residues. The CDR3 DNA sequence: TGCGCCAGCAGCCCTTATACAGGGAGGGATCAGCCCCAGCATTTT. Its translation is CASSPYTGRDQPQHF.

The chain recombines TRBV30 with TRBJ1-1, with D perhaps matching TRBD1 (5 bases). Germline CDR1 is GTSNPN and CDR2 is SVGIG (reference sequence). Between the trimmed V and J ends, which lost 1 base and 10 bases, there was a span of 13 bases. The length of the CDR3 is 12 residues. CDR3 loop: CAWSGGGGVAFF. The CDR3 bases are TGTGCCTGGAGTGGGGGCGGAGGGGTAGCTTTCTTT.

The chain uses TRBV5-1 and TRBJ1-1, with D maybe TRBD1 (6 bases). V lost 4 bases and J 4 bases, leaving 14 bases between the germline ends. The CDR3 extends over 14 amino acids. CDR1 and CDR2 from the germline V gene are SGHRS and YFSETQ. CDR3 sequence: CASSMDSKGTEAFF. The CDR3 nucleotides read TGCGCCAGCAGCATGGACAGTAAGGGCACTGAAGCTTTCTTT.

Written as DNA, the CDR3 is TGTGCCAGCAGCTTAGGTCCGCAGGCCCATCAGCCCCAGCATTTT. Amino acid sequence: CASSLGPQAHQPQHF. The chain links TRBV11-1 to TRBJ1-5, with D uncertain. Germline V gene data show CDR1 as SGHAT and CDR2 as FQDESV (reference sequence). V was trimmed by 1 base and J by 5 bases, leaving 12 bases between them. The CDR3 sequence is 15 residues long.

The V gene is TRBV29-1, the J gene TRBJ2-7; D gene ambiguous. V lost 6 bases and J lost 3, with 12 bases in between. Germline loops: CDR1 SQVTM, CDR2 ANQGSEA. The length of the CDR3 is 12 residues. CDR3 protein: CSVKSPGYEQYF. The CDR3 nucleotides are TGCAGCGTGAAGTCCCCGGGCTACGAGCAGTACTTC.

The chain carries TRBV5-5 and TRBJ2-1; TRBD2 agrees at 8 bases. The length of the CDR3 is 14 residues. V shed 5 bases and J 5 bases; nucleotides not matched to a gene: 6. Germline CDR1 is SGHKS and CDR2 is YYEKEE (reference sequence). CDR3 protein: CASRGSGRDNEQFF. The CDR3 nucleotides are TGTGCCAGCAGGGGGAGCGGGAGAGACAATGAGCAGTTCTTC.

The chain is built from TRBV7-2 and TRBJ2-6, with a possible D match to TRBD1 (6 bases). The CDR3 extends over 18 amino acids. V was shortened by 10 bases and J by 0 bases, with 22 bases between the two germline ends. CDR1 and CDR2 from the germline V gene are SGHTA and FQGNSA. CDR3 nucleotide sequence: TGTGCCACTTTATGGACAGCCACAACTTTCTCTGGGGCCAACGTCCTGACTTTC. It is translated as CATLWTATTFSGANVLTF.

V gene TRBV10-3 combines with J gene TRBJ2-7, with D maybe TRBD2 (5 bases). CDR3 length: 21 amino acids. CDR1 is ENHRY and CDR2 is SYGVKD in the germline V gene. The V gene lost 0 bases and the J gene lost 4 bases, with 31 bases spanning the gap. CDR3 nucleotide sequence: TGTGCCATCAGTGAGTCTGCCCAGGACGCTGGGAGAAAGCCTTGGAAATACGAGCAGTACTTC. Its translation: CAISESAQDAGRKPWKYEQYF.

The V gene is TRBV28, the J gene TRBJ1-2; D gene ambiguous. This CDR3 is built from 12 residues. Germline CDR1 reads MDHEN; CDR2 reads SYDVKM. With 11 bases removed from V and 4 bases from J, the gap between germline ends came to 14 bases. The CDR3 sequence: CAVLSSSYGYTF. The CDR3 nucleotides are TGTGCCGTCCTATCCAGTTCCTATGGCTACACCTTC.

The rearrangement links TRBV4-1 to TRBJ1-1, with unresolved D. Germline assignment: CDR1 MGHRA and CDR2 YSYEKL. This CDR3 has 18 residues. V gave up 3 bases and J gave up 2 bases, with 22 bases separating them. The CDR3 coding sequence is TGCGCCAGCAGCCACCCCGGTGGGATGGTGATGGGTAACACTGAAGCTTTCTTT. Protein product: CASSHPGGMVMGNTEAFF.

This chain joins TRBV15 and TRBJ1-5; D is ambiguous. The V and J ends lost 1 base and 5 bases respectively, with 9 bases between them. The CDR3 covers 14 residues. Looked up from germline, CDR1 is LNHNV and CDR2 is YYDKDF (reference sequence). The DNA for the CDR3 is TGTGCCACCAGCAGAGGGAAGGGCCATCAGCCCCAGCATTTT. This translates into CATSRGKGHQPQHF.

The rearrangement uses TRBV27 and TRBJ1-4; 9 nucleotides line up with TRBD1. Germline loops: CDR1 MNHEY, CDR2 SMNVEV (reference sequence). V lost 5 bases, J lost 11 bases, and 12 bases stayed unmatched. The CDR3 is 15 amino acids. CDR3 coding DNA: TGTGCCAGCAGTCCCTTACAGGGGGCAAGGGAGAAACTGTTTTTT. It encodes CASSPLQGAREKLFF.